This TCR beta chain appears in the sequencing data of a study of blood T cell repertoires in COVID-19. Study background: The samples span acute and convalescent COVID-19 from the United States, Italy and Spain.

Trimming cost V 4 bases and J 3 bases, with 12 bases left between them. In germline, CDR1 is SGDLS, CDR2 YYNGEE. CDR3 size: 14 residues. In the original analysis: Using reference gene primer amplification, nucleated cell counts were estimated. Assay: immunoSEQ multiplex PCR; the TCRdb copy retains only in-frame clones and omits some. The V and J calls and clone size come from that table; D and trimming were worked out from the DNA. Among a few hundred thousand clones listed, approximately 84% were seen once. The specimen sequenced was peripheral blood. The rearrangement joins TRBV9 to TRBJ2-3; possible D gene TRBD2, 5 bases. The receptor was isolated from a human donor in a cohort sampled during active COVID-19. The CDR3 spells CASSTSGSTDTQYF. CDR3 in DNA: TGTGCCAGCAGCACATCGGGATCGACAGATACGCAGTATTTT. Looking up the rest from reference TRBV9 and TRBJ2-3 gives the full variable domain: DSGVTQTPKHLITATGQRVTLRCSPRSGDLSVYWYQQSLDQGLQFLIQYYNGEERAKGNILERFSAQQFPDLHSELNLSSLELGDSALYFCASSTSGSTDTQYFGPGTRLTVL.